This is a list of T cell receptor beta chains from one sample in a study of T cell responses to AZD1222 COVID-19 vaccine. Assay: immunoSEQ multiplex PCR; the TCRdb copy retains only in-frame clones and omits some. The table lists 150,000 to 200,000 clones, 85% to 90% of them singletons. Here the sequenced sample was peripheral blood, taken on day 0 of MenACWY control vaccination. The receptors were gathered from an adult in good health. The CDR3 runs from the conserved cysteine through the conserved F or W. The D gene is left open where the match is weak. Clone size is stated in some rows and not others, as once, few, many or a class when expanded.

j_call clone_size d_call cdr3_length v_call cdr3_aa cdr3_nt
TRBJ1-3 once NA 13 TRBV6-5 CACRTHSGNTIYF TGTGCCTGCCGGACTCACTCTGGAAACACCATATATTTT
TRBJ1-2 NA TRBD1 14 TRBV5-6 CASVLGQGYWGYTF TGTGCCAGCGTACTCGGACAGGGTTATTGGGGCTACACCTTC
TRBJ1-2 NA NA 11 TRBV19 CASTMGTRGTF TGTGCCAGTACCATGGGTACGAGGGGCACCTTC
TRBJ1-5 NA TRBD1 16 TRBV15 CATRRGDRGYDQPQHF TGTGCCACCAGACGGGGGGACAGGGGTTATGATCAGCCCCAGCATTTT
TRBJ2-5 NA NA 18 TRBV12-5 CASGLEMPGVLGMETQYF TGTGCTAGTGGTTTGGAGATGCCAGGGGTTCTTGGTATGGAGACCCAGTACTTC
TRBJ2-7 NA NA 15 TRBV7-2 CASSLGLQPDGEQYF TGTGCCAGCAGCTTAGGGCTACAGCCAGATGGCGAGCAGTACTTC
TRBJ1-5 NA NA 14 TRBV5-1 CASSLYGEGQPQHF TGCGCCAGCAGCTTATACGGGGAGGGACAGCCCCAGCATTTT
TRBJ2-7 few TRBD2 15 TRBV5-1 CASSLISGGPDEQYF TGCGCCAGCAGCTTGATCAGCGGGGGGCCGGACGAGCAGTACTTC
TRBJ2-2 NA NA 16 TRBV9 CASSPKAGWDTGELFF TGTGCCAGCAGCCCTAAGGCAGGGTGGGACACCGGGGAGCTGTTTTTT
TRBJ2-7 NA TRBD1 15 TRBV28 CASSTSGTGVGEQYF TGTGCCAGCAGTACCTCCGGGACAGGGGTAGGGGAGCAGTACTTC
TRBJ1-6 NA NA 16 TRBV3-1/TRBV3-2 CASSQAAGGSNSPLHF TGTGCCAGCAGCCAAGCCGCGGGGGGGAGTAATTCACCCCTCCACTTT
TRBJ2-1 NA TRBD1 15 TRBV28 CASSFSDRGSGEQFF TGTGCCAGCAGTTTCTCCGACAGGGGTAGTGGTGAGCAGTTCTTC
TRBJ1-2 NA NA 14 TRBV6-5 CASSPSDRYDGYTF TGTGCCAGCAGCCCGTCGGACCGTTACGATGGCTACACCTTC
TRBJ2-2 few NA 15 TRBV6-4 CASSDRAGNTGELFF TGTGCCAGCAGTGACAGGGCGGGGAACACCGGGGAGCTGTTTTTT
TRBJ1-2 NA TRBD1 14 TRBV6-1 CASSEAAGGGGYTF TGTGCCAGCAGTGAAGCTGCAGGGGGAGGTGGCTACACCTTC
TRBJ1-2 NA NA 15 TRBV9 CASSEDGDSNYGYTF TGTGCCAGCAGCGAAGACGGAGACTCTAACTATGGCTACACCTTC
TRBJ1-1 NA TRBD1 15 TRBV13 CASSLATGGVTEAFF TGTGCCAGCAGCTTAGCTACAGGGGGCGTCACTGAAGCTTTCTTT
TRBJ2-5 NA NA 13 TRBV24-1 CATGPSEAETQYF TGTGCCACCGGGCCTTCAGAGGCGGAGACCCAGTACTTC
TRBJ2-2 NA NA 13 TRBV19 CASIEGLHGELFF TGTGCCAGTATCGAGGGCCTTCACGGGGAGCTGTTTTTT
TRBJ1-3 NA NA 12 TRBV7-4 CASSLFWNTIYF TGTGCCAGCAGCTTATTCTGGAACACCATATATTTT
TRBJ2-1 NA TRBD2 17 TRBV19 CASSIAPIAGLNNEQFF TGTGCCAGTAGTATAGCCCCAATAGCGGGGCTAAACAATGAGCAGTTCTTC
TRBJ2-7 NA TRBD2 15 TRBV19 CASSLGGLAGVEQYF TGTGCCAGTAGTCTTGGGGGACTAGCGGGAGTCGAGCAGTACTTC
TRBJ1-6 NA NA 13 TRBV6-1 CASSELVNSPLHF TGTGCCAGCAGTGAACTGGTTAATTCACCCCTCCACTTT
TRBJ1-6 NA NA 16 TRBV6-1 CASSGSAGKNNSPLHF TGTGCCAGCAGTGGCTCAGCAGGGAAGAATAATTCACCCCTCCACTTT
TRBJ2-2 NA TRBD2 15 TRBV6-6 CATIPGLAGSGELFF TGTGCCACTATCCCGGGACTAGCGGGCTCCGGGGAGCTGTTTTTT
TRBJ2-5 NA NA 13 TRBV27 CASSLRGQETQYF TGTGCCAGCAGTTTAAGGGGGCAAGAGACCCAGTACTTC
TRBJ1-5 NA TRBD1 15 TRBV2 CASRGQTISNQPQHF TGTGCCAGCAGGGGACAGACGATTAGCAATCAGCCCCAGCATTTT
TRBJ1-4 NA NA 13 TRBV19 CASIGEGREKLFF TGTGCCAGTATCGGGGAAGGGAGAGAAAAACTGTTTTTT
TRBJ2-2 NA TRBD2 20 TRBV27 CASSLSSRGLAGRSPGELFF TGTGCCAGCAGTTTATCGAGTCGGGGACTAGCGGGACGATCCCCCGGGGAGCTGTTTTTT
TRBJ2-7 NA NA 14 TRBV19 CASSADARRDEQYF TGTGCCAGTAGTGCCGACGCCCGGCGAGACGAGCAGTACTTC